This TCR beta chain is drawn from a study of blood T cell repertoires in COVID-19 (dated by TCRdb to about 2020). About the investigation overall: Collaborator samples came from the United States, Italy and Spain and covered acute and convalescent phases of COVID-19. The material from the prospective study consisted of cDNA or gDNA derived from T cells, B-cell-depleted T cells, or PBMCs. Deeply sampled blood TCRbeta repertoires from subjects exposed to, actively infected with, or recovered from COVID-19 were included in the dataset. A freely available public database, intended as a resource for researchers studying the immune response to SARS-CoV-2, is where the repertoires were released. Samples were obtained from the ongoing ImmuneRACE study (first 160 participants) and from approximately 1,200 subjects provided by 6 global collaborators. Sample metadata almost always included a de-identified subject ID, COVID-19 status, age in years and sex. Where HLA class I and class II types were available, the types were taken from metadata supplied by the sample provider, not from assay-based typing.

V lost 4 bases and J lost 13 bases; the stretch between them is 11 bases long. The CDR3 covers 10 residues, taking in both the cysteine and the phenylalanine. Only the CDR3 portion is preserved as DNA: 30 bases, with reading frame beginning at the first base. CDR1 and CDR2, looked up from the germline V gene, are SGDLS and YYNGEE. Study-level results and caveats: Clinical and demographic metadata were provided uncurated, with the amount varying by source and participant.

TCRbeta CDR3 regions were amplified from genomic DNA by means of the immunoSEQ Assay, a bias-controlled multiplex PCR. Per the original workflow: The number of nucleated cells in each sample was estimated by amplification of reference gene primers within the assay. To quantify the absolute abundance of each unique TCRbeta CDR3 rearrangement, sequence reads were collapsed and filtered. For each sample, productive Simpson clonality was calculated as the square root of Simpson's diversity index across productive rearrangements. TCRdb mirrors the immuneACCESS table, restricted to in-frame sequences. Some clones are absent from its copies; in checked studies, under half trace to an unresolved V gene, and the reason for the others is unknown. That table supplies the V and J calls and clone size; D and trimming were determined from the DNA. The sample includes hundreds of thousands of clones, with over 75% observed a single time. The top ten constitute under 1.3% of the sample.

Note on this clone: Its specific antigen is unknown. Within one base of it there is no much larger clone, and no base qualities were kept.

Participants in the prospective study were enrolled through a virtual design, were aged roughly 18 to 100 years, and lived in roughly 24 United States geographic areas. To assign participants to cohorts, the prospective study relied on clinical history that participants themselves reported in a screening survey and a study questionnaire. Recovered participants in ImmuneRACE Cohort 3 were defined by two consecutive negative NP/OP PCR tests, clearance by a healthcare professional, or resolution of symptoms. Mobile phlebotomists in the prospective study collected whole blood, serum and a nasopharyngeal or oropharyngeal swab from every participant. Prospective study participants could optionally give additional blood draws and questionnaires over an approximately 2-month period. Blood samples from the prospective study were shipped frozen or at room temperature prior to DNA extraction.

This clonotype was obtained from a woman younger than 45 who had recovered from COVID-19. The sequence is built from TRBV9 and TRBJ1-2; D gene: possibly TRBD1, on 6 matching bases. The sequenced sample was PBMCs or T cells enriched from blood (not recorded which). The nucleotide sequence reads as follows: TGTGCCAGCAGCCGGCAGGGGCTCACCTTC. This is translated as CASSRQGLTF.